This is a list of T cell receptor beta chains from one sample in a study of T cell repertoires in cytomegalovirus infection. TCRdb re-called the reads with MiXCR, one entry per CDR3 protein. Of 450,000 to 600,000 distinct CDR3 sequences listed, approximately 42% were seen once; the top ten hold about 41%. The antigens for these receptors are not known. The source material was cultured PBMCs, sampled from culture after CMV antigen stimulation. Receptors originate from a human donor in good health (CMV status not recorded). Some clones in this sample may be carry-over from other donors' samples. The CDR3 runs from the conserved cysteine through the conserved F or W. The order of the fields is J gene, V gene, D gene, clone size, CDR3 DNA, CDR3 protein. A D gene is named only where the DNA matches it firmly. Clone size appears in some rows only: once, few, many, or a class for an expanded clone.

j_call: TRBJ2-7
v_call: TRBV6-2/TRBV6-3
d_call: TRBD1
clone_size: .
cdr3_nt: TGTGCCAGCAGTCAGGACAGGGCTAACTACGAGCAGTACTTC
cdr3_aa: CASSQDRANYEQYF

j_call: TRBJ2-1
v_call: TRBV14
d_call: TRBD2
clone_size: few
cdr3_nt: TGTGCCAGCAGCCAAGACGTTATGGGACTAGCCTACAATGAGCAGTTCTTC
cdr3_aa: CASSQDVMGLAYNEQFF

j_call: TRBJ1-3
v_call: TRBV6-1
d_call: .
clone_size: .
cdr3_nt: TGTGCCAGCAGTGAACGGGTAGCAGGAAACACCATATATTTT
cdr3_aa: CASSERVAGNTIYF

j_call: TRBJ1-1
v_call: TRBV7-2
d_call: TRBD1
clone_size: .
cdr3_nt: TGTGCCAGCAGCTCAGAGGGGGGGGGACAGGGGTACACTGAAGCTTTCTTT
cdr3_aa: CASSSEGGGQGYTEAFF

j_call: TRBJ1-2
v_call: TRBV28
d_call: .
clone_size: .
cdr3_nt: TGTGCCAGCAGTTTTTTGGGGTATGGCTACACCTTC
cdr3_aa: CASSFLGYGYTF

j_call: TRBJ1-6
v_call: TRBV28
d_call: .
clone_size: medium-sized
cdr3_nt: TGTGCCAGCAGTTTAGAGATCGGGTTAGATACTGATAATTCACCCCTCCACTTT
cdr3_aa: CASSLEIGLDTDNSPLHF

j_call: TRBJ2-7
v_call: TRBV6-1
d_call: TRBD2
clone_size: once
cdr3_nt: TGTGCCAGCCAAAAGGGGGTAGCGGGAGTTTTCACCTACGAGCAGTACTTC
cdr3_aa: CASQKGVAGVFTYEQYF

j_call: TRBJ2-1
v_call: TRBV11-2
d_call: TRBD2
clone_size: .
cdr3_nt: TGTGCCAGCAGCTTCCGACTAGCGGGACTCTACAATGAGCAGTTCTTC
cdr3_aa: CASSFRLAGLYNEQFF

j_call: TRBJ2-2
v_call: TRBV7-2
d_call: .
clone_size: few
cdr3_nt: TGTGCCAGCGGGGCGGGGCTGAACACCGGGGAGCTGTTTTTT
cdr3_aa: CASGAGLNTGELFF

j_call: TRBJ2-3
v_call: TRBV6-8
d_call: TRBD2
clone_size: few
cdr3_nt: TGTGCCAGCAGTTACTCGGTCAGCGGGGGCCATAAGGATACGCAGTATTTT
cdr3_aa: CASSYSVSGGHKDTQYF

j_call: TRBJ2-5
v_call: TRBV6-6
d_call: .
clone_size: .
cdr3_nt: TGTGCCAGCAGTTACTTTGGGGGAGAGACCCAGTACTTC
cdr3_aa: CASSYFGGETQYF

j_call: TRBJ2-1
v_call: TRBV27
d_call: .
clone_size: few
cdr3_nt: TGTGCCAGCAGACACCGGGACGGTGTCTACAATGAGCAGTTCTTC
cdr3_aa: CASRHRDGVYNEQFF

j_call: TRBJ2-6
v_call: TRBV7-2
d_call: TRBD1
clone_size: .
cdr3_nt: TGTGCCAGCAGCACAACTCCCTGGGGGACAGGGAGCTCTGGGGCCAACGTCCTGACTTTC
cdr3_aa: CASSTTPWGTGSSGANVLTF

j_call: TRBJ1-2
v_call: TRBV6-1
d_call: .
clone_size: few
cdr3_nt: TGTGCCAGCAGTACAGGCCCAAGCTATGGCTACACCTTC
cdr3_aa: CASSTGPSYGYTF

j_call: TRBJ2-1
v_call: TRBV19
d_call: .
clone_size: .
cdr3_nt: TGTGCCAGTGGGACTTTAGTAGGCAATGAGCAGTTCTTC
cdr3_aa: CASGTLVGNEQFF

j_call: TRBJ2-2
v_call: TRBV20-1
d_call: .
clone_size: few
cdr3_nt: TGCAGTGCTAGAGATCGGGCGAGGGCGGGGGCCCTAACCGGGGAGCTGTTTTTT
cdr3_aa: CSARDRARAGALTGELFF

j_call: TRBJ2-1
v_call: TRBV11-2
d_call: TRBD1
clone_size: .
cdr3_nt: TGTGCCAGCAGTTGGTACACAGGGGGAGATGAGCAGTTCTTC
cdr3_aa: CASSWYTGGDEQFF

j_call: TRBJ2-3
v_call: TRBV10-3
d_call: TRBD2
clone_size: .
cdr3_nt: TGTGCCATCAGTGACCGCGGACTAGCGGGGGAAGATACGCAGTATTTT
cdr3_aa: CAISDRGLAGEDTQYF

j_call: TRBJ2-5
v_call: TRBV7-2
d_call: TRBD1
clone_size: many
cdr3_nt: TGTGCCAGCAGCTTAGCCGGACAGGGTAGGGAGACCCAGTACTTC
cdr3_aa: CASSLAGQGRETQYF

j_call: TRBJ2-3
v_call: TRBV11-2
d_call: .
clone_size: .
cdr3_nt: TGTGCCAGCAGCACAGGCCCGGACAGGAGGGGGAATACGCAGTATTTT
cdr3_aa: CASSTGPDRRGNTQYF

j_call: TRBJ1-2
v_call: TRBV5-4
d_call: TRBD1
clone_size: .
cdr3_nt: TGTGCCAGCAGCTTAGAGACAGGGTACGGCTACACCTTC
cdr3_aa: CASSLETGYGYTF

j_call: TRBJ2-5
v_call: TRBV12-3/TRBV12-4
d_call: TRBD2
clone_size: few
cdr3_nt: TGTGCCAGTCTTCGGGGGGTTGACCAAGAGACCCAGTACTTC
cdr3_aa: CASLRGVDQETQYF

j_call: TRBJ2-3
v_call: TRBV7-6
d_call: TRBD2
clone_size: .
cdr3_nt: TGTGCCAGCAGCTTCGGCGGGAGGGCCGGGGGAGATACGCAGTATTTT
cdr3_aa: CASSFGGRAGGDTQYF

j_call: TRBJ1-1
v_call: TRBV7-8
d_call: .
clone_size: few
cdr3_nt: TGTGCCAGCAGCCCCCGGGACCGGCGGAACACTGAAGCTTTCTTT
cdr3_aa: CASSPRDRRNTEAFF

j_call: TRBJ1-6
v_call: TRBV5-4
d_call: TRBD1
clone_size: .
cdr3_nt: TGTGCCAGCAGCGCCGGGACAGGGATTGGTTCACCCCTCCACTTT
cdr3_aa: CASSAGTGIGSPLHF

j_call: TRBJ1-1
v_call: TRBV12-3/TRBV12-4
d_call: .
clone_size: few
cdr3_nt: TGTGCCAGCACCTCCCCAGGGGCCGGGGGAGCTTTCTTT
cdr3_aa: CASTSPGAGGAFF

j_call: TRBJ1-2
v_call: TRBV6-1
d_call: .
clone_size: .
cdr3_nt: TGTGCCAGCAGCCCTTTCACGGGACGAGATGGCTACACCTTC
cdr3_aa: CASSPFTGRDGYTF

j_call: TRBJ2-6
v_call: TRBV11-2
d_call: .
clone_size: .
cdr3_nt: TGTGCCAGCAGCTTAGTAGCTTTCCGCTCTGGGGCCAACGTCCTGACTTTC
cdr3_aa: CASSLVAFRSGANVLTF

j_call: TRBJ2-1
v_call: TRBV19
d_call: .
clone_size: .
cdr3_nt: TGTGCCAGTAGTATAGGGGGGGCGCGGTATTTGGGACGGCACAATGAGCAGTTCTTC
cdr3_aa: CASSIGGARYLGRHNEQFF

j_call: TRBJ2-2
v_call: TRBV12-3/TRBV12-4
d_call: TRBD2
clone_size: .
cdr3_nt: TGTGCCAGCAGTCCTAGCGGGGGGTACACCGGGGAGCTGTTTTTT
cdr3_aa: CASSPSGGYTGELFF

j_call: TRBJ2-1
v_call: TRBV12-5
d_call: .
clone_size: few
cdr3_nt: TGTGCTAGTGGGCTTCTAGCGCCCTACAATGAGCAGTTCTTC
cdr3_aa: CASGLLAPYNEQFF

j_call: TRBJ2-1
v_call: TRBV7-2
d_call: .
clone_size: .
cdr3_nt: TGTGCCAGCAGCTGGGATCCAGCCTACAATGAGCAGTTCTTC
cdr3_aa: CASSWDPAYNEQFF

j_call: TRBJ2-2
v_call: TRBV12-5
d_call: .
clone_size: few
cdr3_nt: TGTGCTAGTGGTCCTGCGGGGACCGGGGAGCTGTTTTTT
cdr3_aa: CASGPAGTGELFF

j_call: TRBJ2-1
v_call: TRBV4-3
d_call: .
clone_size: few
cdr3_nt: TGCGCCAGCAGCCAAGTTTCTCCCTCTGACTCGCCCTACAATGAGCAGTTCTTC
cdr3_aa: CASSQVSPSDSPYNEQFF

j_call: TRBJ2-1
v_call: TRBV10-3
d_call: .
clone_size: few
cdr3_nt: TGTGCCATCAGTGATTCTCAGGGTACCGGTGAGCAGTTCTTC
cdr3_aa: CAISDSQGTGEQFF

j_call: TRBJ1-1
v_call: TRBV7-2
d_call: TRBD1
clone_size: .
cdr3_nt: TGTGCCAGCAGCAATCGACAGGGTCTTGAAGCTTTCTTT
cdr3_aa: CASSNRQGLEAFF